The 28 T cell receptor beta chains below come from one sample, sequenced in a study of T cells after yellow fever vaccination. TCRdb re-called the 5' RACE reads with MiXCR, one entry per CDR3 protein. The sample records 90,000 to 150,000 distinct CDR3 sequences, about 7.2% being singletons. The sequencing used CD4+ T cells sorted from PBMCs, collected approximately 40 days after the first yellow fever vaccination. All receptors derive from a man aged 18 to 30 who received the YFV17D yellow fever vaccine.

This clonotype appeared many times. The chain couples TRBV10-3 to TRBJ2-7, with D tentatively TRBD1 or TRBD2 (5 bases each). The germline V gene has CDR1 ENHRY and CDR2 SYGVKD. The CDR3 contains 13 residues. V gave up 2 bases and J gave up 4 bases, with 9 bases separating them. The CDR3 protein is CAISERDGYEQYV. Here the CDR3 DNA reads TGTGCCATCAGTGAGAGGGACGGTTACGAGCAGTACGTC.

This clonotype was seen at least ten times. CDR3 residues: CASSSGGTSTDTQYF. The CDR3, as DNA: TGTGCCAGCAGCTCCGGAGGAACCAGCACAGATACGCAGTATTTT. This chain connects TRBV7-2 to TRBJ2-3; perhaps TRBD2 as D (5 bases). The V end was cut by 4 bases, the J end by 0 bases, with 11 bases between. Germline V lookup: CDR1 SGHTA, CDR2 FQGNSA. The CDR3 length is 15 residues. The full variable domain, its missing parts supplied by reference TRBV7-2 and TRBJ2-3, is GAGVSQSPSNKVTEKGKDVELRCDPISGHTALYWYRQSLGQGLEFLIYFQGNSAPDKSGLPSDRFSAERTGGSVSTLTIQRTQQEDSAVYLCASSSGGTSTDTQYFGPGTRLTVL.

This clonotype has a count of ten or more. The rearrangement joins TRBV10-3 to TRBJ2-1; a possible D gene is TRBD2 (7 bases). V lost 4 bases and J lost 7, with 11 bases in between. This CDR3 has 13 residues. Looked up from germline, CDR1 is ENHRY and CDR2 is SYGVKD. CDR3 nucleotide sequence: TGTGCCATCAGTGGAAGGGGGGGGAATGAGCAGTTCTTC. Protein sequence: CAISGRGGNEQFF.

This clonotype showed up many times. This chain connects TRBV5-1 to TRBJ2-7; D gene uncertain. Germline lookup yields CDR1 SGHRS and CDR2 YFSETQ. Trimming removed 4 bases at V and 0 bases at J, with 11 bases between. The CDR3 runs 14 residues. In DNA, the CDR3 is TGCGCCAGCAGCCCCGCTGGGTTCTCCTACGAGCAGTACTTC. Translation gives CASSPAGFSYEQYF.

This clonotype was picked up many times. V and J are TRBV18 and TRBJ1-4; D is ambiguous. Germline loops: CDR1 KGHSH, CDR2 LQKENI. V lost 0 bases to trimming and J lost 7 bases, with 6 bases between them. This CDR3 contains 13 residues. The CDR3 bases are TGTGCCAGCTCACCACCGGTGGGTGAAAAACTGTTTTTT. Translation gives CASSPPVGEKLFF.

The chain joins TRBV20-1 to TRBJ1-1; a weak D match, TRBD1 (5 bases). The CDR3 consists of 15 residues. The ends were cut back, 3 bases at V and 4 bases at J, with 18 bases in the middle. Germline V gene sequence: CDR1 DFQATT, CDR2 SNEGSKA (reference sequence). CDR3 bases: TGCAGTGCTAGCCAGGGTGGGGCCTTGGGCACTGAAGCTTTCTTT. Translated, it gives CSASQGGALGTEAFF.

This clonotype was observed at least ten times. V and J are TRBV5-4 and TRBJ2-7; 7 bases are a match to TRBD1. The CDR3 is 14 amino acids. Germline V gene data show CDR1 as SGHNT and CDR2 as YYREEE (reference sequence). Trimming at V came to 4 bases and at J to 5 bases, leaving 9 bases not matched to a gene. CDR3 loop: CASSQGTESHEQYF. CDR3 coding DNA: TGTGCCAGCAGCCAAGGGACAGAATCCCACGAGCAGTACTTC. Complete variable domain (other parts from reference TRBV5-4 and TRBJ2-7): ETGVTQSPTHLIKTRGQQVTLRCSSQSGHNTVSWYQQALGQGPQFIFQYYREEENGRGNFPPRFSGLQFPNYSSELNVNALELDDSALYLCASSQGTESHEQYFGPGTRLTVT.

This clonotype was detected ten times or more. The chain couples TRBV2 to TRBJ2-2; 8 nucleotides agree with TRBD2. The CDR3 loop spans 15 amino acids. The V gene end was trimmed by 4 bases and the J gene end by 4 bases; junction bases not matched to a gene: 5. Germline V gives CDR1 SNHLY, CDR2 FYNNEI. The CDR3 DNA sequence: TGTGCCAGCAGTGCTAGCGGGTCTCTCACCGGGGAGCTGTTTTTT. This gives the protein CASSASGSLTGELFF. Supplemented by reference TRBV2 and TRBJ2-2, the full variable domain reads EPEVTQTPSHQVTQMGQEVILRCVPISNHLYFYWYRQILGQKVEFLVSFYNNEISEKSEIFDDQFSVERPDGSNFTLKIRSTKLEDSAMYFCASSASGSLTGELFFGEGSRLTVL.

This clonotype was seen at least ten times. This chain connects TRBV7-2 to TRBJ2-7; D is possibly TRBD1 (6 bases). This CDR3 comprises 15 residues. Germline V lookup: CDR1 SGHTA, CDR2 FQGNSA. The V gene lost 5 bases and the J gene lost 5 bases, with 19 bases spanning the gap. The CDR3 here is CASSRQVVLTDEQYF. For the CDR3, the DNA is TGTGCCAGCAGCCGACAGGTCGTGTTGACCGACGAGCAGTACTTC.

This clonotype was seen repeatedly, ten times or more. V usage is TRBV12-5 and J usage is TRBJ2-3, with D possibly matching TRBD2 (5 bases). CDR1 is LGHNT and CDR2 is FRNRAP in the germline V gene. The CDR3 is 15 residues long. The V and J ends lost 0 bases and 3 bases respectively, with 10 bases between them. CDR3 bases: TGTGCTAGTGGTTTGGTACTCGGAGGAACAGATACGCAGTATTTT. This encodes CASGLVLGGTDTQYF.

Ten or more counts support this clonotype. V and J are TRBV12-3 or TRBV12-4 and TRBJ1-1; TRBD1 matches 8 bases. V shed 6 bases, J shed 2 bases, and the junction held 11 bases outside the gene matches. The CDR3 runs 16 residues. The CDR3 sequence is CASRWTGIGENTEAFF. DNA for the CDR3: TGTGCCAGCAGGTGGACAGGGATCGGGGAAAACACTGAAGCTTTCTTT.

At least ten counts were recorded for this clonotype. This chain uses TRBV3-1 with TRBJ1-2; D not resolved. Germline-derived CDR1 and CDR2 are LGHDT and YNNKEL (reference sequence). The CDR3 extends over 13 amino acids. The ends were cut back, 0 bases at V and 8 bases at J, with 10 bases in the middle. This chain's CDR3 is CASSQEQPGGYTF. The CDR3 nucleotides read TGTGCCAGCAGCCAAGAACAGCCAGGAGGCTACACCTTC.

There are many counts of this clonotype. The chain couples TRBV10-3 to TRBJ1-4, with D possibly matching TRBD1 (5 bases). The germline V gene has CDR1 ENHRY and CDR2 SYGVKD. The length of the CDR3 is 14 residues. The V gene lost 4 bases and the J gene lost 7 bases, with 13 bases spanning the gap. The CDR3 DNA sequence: TGTGCCATCAGTGGAACCGGACATAGTGAAAAACTGTTTTTT. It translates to CAISGTGHSEKLFF.

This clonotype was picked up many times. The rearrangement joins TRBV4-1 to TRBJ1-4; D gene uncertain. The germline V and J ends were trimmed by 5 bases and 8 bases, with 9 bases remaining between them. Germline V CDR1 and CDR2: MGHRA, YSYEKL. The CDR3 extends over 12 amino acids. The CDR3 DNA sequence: TGCGCCAGCAGCTACCTCGGGGAAAAACTGTTTTTT. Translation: CASSYLGEKLFF.

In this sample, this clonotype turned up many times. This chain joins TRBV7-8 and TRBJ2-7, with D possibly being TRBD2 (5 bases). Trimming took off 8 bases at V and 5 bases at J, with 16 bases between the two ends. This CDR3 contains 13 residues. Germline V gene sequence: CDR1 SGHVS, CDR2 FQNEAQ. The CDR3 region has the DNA TGTGCCAGCCGGACGGACTGGGCGGACGAGCAGTACGTC. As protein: CASRTDWADEQYV.

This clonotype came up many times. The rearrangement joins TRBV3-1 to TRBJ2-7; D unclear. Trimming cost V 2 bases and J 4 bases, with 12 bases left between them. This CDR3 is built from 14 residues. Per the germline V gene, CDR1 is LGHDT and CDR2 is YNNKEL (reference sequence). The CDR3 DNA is TGTGCCAGCAGCCAAACTCCTTCAGAGTACGAGCAGTACTTC. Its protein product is CASSQTPSEYEQYF.

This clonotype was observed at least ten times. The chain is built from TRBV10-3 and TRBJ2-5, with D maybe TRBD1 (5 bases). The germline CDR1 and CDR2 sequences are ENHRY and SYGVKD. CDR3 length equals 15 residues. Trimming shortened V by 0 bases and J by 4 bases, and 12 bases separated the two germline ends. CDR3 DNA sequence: TGTGCCATCAGTGAGTCGGGGCACCACTTAGAGACCCAGTACTTC. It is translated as CAISESGHHLETQYF.

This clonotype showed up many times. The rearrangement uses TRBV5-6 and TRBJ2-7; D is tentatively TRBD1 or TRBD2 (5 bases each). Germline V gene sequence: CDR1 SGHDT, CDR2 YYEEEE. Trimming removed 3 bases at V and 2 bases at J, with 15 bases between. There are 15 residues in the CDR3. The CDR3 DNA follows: TGTGCCAGCAGCTCCTTGGGACGGAGAACCTACGAGCAGTACTTC. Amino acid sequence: CASSSLGRRTYEQYF.

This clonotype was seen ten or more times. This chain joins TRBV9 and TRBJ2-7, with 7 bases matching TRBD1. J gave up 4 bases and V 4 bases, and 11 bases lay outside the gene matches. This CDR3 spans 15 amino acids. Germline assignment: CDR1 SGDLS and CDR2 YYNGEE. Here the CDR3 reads CASSTGQAQTYEQYF. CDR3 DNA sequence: TGTGCCAGCAGCACCGGACAGGCACAAACTTACGAGCAGTACTTC.

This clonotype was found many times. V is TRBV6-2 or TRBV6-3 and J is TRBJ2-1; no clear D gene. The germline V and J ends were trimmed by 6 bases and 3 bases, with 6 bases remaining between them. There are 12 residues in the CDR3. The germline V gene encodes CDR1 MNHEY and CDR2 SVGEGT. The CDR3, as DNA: TGTGCCAGCAGCACAGACTACAATGAGCAGTTCTTC. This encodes CASSTDYNEQFF.

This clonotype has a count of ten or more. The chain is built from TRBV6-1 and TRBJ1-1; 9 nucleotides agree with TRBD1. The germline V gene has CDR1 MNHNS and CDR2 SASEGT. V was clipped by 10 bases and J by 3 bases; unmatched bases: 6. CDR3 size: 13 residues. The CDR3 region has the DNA TGTGCCACCCGGACAGGGGTGTACACTGAAGCTTTCTTT. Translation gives CATRTGVYTEAFF.

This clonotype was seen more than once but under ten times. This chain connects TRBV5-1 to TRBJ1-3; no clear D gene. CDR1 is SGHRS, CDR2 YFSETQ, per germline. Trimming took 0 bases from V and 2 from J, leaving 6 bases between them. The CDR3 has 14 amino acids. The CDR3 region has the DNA TGCGCCAGCAGCTTGGAAAGAACTGGAAACACCATATATTTT. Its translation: CASSLERTGNTIYF. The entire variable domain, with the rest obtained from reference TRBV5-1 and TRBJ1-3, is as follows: KAGVTQTPRYLIKTRGQQVTLSCSPISGHRSVSWYQQTPGQGLQFLFEYFSETQRNKGNFPGRFSGRQFSNSRSEMNVSTLELGDSALYLCASSLERTGNTIYFGEGSWLTVV.

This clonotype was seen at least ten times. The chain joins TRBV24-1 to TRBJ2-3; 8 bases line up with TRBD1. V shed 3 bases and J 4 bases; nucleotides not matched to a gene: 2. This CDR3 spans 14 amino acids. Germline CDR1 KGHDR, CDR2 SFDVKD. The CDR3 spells CATSDAGGADTQYF. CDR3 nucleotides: TGTGCCACCAGTGATGCAGGGGGCGCAGATACGCAGTATTTT.

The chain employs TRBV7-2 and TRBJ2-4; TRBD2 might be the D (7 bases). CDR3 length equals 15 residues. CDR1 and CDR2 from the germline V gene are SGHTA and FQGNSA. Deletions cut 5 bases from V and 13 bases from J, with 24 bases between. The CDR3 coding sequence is TGTGCCAGCAGCCCAGCGGCGGGGGCGTCGAATTCCCAGTACTTC. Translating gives CASSPAAGASNSQYF.

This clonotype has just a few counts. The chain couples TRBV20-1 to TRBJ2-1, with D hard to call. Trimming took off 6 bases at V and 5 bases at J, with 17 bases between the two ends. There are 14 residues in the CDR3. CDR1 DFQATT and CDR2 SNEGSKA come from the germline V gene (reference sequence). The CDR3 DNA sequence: TGCAGTGCCACCCACCCCCCCCCCGACAATGAGCAGTTCTTC. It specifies CSATHPPPDNEQFF.

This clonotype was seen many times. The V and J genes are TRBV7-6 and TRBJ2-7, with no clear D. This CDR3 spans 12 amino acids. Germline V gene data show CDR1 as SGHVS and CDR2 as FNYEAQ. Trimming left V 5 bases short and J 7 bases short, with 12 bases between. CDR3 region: CASSPPPPEQYF. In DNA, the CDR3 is TGTGCCAGCAGCCCCCCCCCGCCTGAGCAGTACTTC.

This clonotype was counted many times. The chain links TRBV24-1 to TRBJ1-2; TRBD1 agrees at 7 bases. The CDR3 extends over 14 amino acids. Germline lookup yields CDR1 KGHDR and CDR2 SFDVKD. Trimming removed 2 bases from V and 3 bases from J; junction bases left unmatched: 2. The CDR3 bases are TGTGCCACCAGTGATTCCACAGGGGACTATGGCTACACCTTC. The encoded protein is CATSDSTGDYGYTF.

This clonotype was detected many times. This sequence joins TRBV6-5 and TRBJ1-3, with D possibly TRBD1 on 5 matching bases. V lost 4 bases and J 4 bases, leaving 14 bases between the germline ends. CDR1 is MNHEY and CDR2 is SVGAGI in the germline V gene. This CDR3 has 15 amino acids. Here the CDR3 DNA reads TGTGCCAGCAGTTCACTTGGGGGAGAAGGAAACACCATATATTTT. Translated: CASSSLGGEGNTIYF.